These 28 T cell receptor beta chains originate from one sample sequenced in a study of T-cell memory formation after mild COVID-19. TCRdb used MiXCR to reprocess the 5' RACE reads, holding one entry per CDR3 protein. The sample has approximately 300,000 distinct CDR3 sequences, around 15% seen once. The sample comprised PBMCs or a T cell subset sorted from them (not recorded which). The receptor set was obtained from a man between 18 and 29 years old who had mild COVID-19 (a few samples of this study predate the infection). Cell type and time point are not known.

This clonotype was detected only a few times. V is TRBV12-3 or TRBV12-4 and J is TRBJ2-3; TRBD1 might be the D (5 bases). Deletions cut 6 bases from V and 1 base from J, with 14 bases between. The CDR3 loop spans 15 amino acids. CDR3 sequence reads: CASSLDLTGTDTQYF. CDR3 DNA sequence: TGTGCCAGCAGCCTTGATTTGACAGGCACAGATACGCAGTATTTT.

The table lists this clonotype with many counts. The chain joins TRBV7-2 to TRBJ1-3; a weak D match, TRBD1 (6 bases). Trimming pared 2 bases from V and 4 bases from J, leaving 12 bases between. This CDR3 comprises 15 residues. Germline V gives CDR1 SGHTA, CDR2 FQGNSA. The CDR3: CASSLQGNRGNTIYF. The CDR3 DNA follows: TGTGCCAGCAGCTTACAGGGGAATCGCGGAAACACCATATATTTT.

This clonotype was picked up a small number of times. The chain couples TRBV3-1 to TRBJ1-4; D ambiguous. The V end lost 2 bases, the J end lost 7 bases, and 17 bases lay between the germline ends. This CDR3 spans 16 amino acids. Per the germline V gene, CDR1 is LGHDT and CDR2 is YNNKEL (reference sequence). CDR3 region: CASSQSLSGWGEKLFF. The CDR3, as DNA: TGTGCCAGCAGCCAATCTCTAAGCGGTTGGGGTGAAAAACTGTTTTTT.

As concerns this clonotype: Relative to the germline gene, one junction end is altered; a read error may explain this. The chain joins TRBV5-1 to TRBJ1-3; D possibly corresponds to TRBD1 (5 bases). The CDR3 covers 16 residues. The germline V gene has CDR1 SGHRS and CDR2 YFSETQ. As DNA, the CDR3 is TGCGCCAGCAGTTTGGACACAGGTATCTCTGGAAACACCATATATTTT. As protein: CASSLDTGISGNTIYF.

As for this clonotype: A read error may explain this, as a much larger clone is one base away. V usage is TRBV12-3 or TRBV12-4 and J usage is TRBJ2-2; D might be TRBD1 or TRBD2, each matching 6 bases. The CDR3 covers 17 residues. V was cut by 6 bases and J by 4 bases, with 21 bases left in between. CDR3 residues: CASSHWVGGTGTGELFF. The CDR3 DNA reads TGTGCCAGCAGCCACTGGGTCGGGGGCACCGGCACCGGGGAGCTGTTTTTT.

This chain connects TRBV9 to TRBJ2-5, with 7 bases matching TRBD2. This CDR3 region has 14 residues. With 0 bases clipped from V and 4 bases from J, the junction kept 3 bases outside the gene matches. Germline V gene data show CDR1 as SGDLS and CDR2 as YYNGEE. CDR3: CASSVGLATETQYF. The CDR3 DNA reads as TGTGCCAGCAGCGTAGGACTAGCTACAGAGACCCAGTACTTC. Full variable domain (rest looked up from reference TRBV9 and TRBJ2-5): DSGVTQTPKHLITATGQRVTLRCSPRSGDLSVYWYQQSLDQGLQFLIQYYNGEERAKGNILERFSAQQFPDLHSELNLSSLELGDSALYFCASSVGLATETQYFGPGTRLLVL.

The chain couples TRBV6-2 or TRBV6-3 to TRBJ2-7; 12 nucleotides line up with TRBD2. CDR1 MNHEY and CDR2 SVGEGT come from the germline V gene. V was pared by 4 bases and J by 3 bases, with 4 bases of the junction left unmatched. The CDR3 extends over 15 amino acids. In DNA form, the CDR3 reads TGTGCCAGCAGTTCCTTGACTAGCGGGGGCTACGAGCAGTACTTC. Translating gives CASSSLTSGGYEQYF.

This chain connects TRBV7-8 to TRBJ1-1; no reliable D call. V lost 7 bases to trimming and J lost 6 bases, with 24 bases between them. The length of the CDR3 is 16 residues. In germline, CDR1 is SGHVS, CDR2 FQNEAQ. CDR3 residues: CASTPGRRGPIAEAFF. CDR3 DNA: TGTGCCAGCACCCCGGGGAGGAGAGGTCCGATCGCTGAAGCTTTCTTT.

The sample holds a few counts of this clonotype. The J gene is TRBJ2-2, the V gene TRBV20-1; no reliable D call. V was trimmed by 3 bases and J by 6 bases, leaving 11 bases between them. Looked up from germline, CDR1 is DFQATT and CDR2 is SNEGSKA (reference sequence). There are 13 residues in the CDR3. CDR3 sequence: CSASDPLAGELFF. CDR3 coding DNA: TGCAGTGCTAGCGACCCGCTGGCCGGGGAGCTGTTTTTT.

The V gene is TRBV5-1, the J gene TRBJ2-5; TRBD2 is a possible D gene (5 bases). Germline assignment: CDR1 SGHRS and CDR2 YFSETQ. V was shortened by 4 bases and J by 2 bases, with 12 bases between the two germline ends. The CDR3 is 14 residues long. In DNA, the CDR3 is TGCGCCAGCAGCCTGACCCCGGGACAAGAGACCCAGTACTTC. Encoded protein: CASSLTPGQETQYF.

A few counts support this clonotype. V gene TRBV20-1 combines with J gene TRBJ2-7; D is undetermined. Trimming stripped 1 base from V and 3 bases from J, with 10 bases between. Germline values: CDR1 DFQATT, CDR2 SNEGSKA (reference sequence). This CDR3 contains 13 residues. The CDR3 coding sequence is TGCAGTGCTAGAGCCGTGGGGTTCTACGAGCAGTACGTC. Its protein is CSARAVGFYEQYV.

This clonotype was counted between two and nine times. The chain links TRBV7-2 to TRBJ2-3; the D gene is possibly TRBD1 (5 bases). V gave up 3 bases and J gave up 4 bases, with 11 bases separating them. The CDR3 sequence is 14 residues long. Germline lookup yields CDR1 SGHTA and CDR2 FQGNSA. CDR3 DNA: TGTGCCAGCAGCTTCAGTCAGGGCCCAGATACGCAGTATTTT. It is translated as CASSFSQGPDTQYF.

The chain couples TRBV12-3 or TRBV12-4 to TRBJ2-2; possible D gene TRBD2, 6 bases. CDR3 length: 11 residues. V was cut by 10 bases and J by 6 bases, with 9 bases left in between. The CDR3 protein is CAIREAGELFF. The CDR3, as DNA: TGTGCCATAAGGGAGGCCGGGGAGCTGTTTTTT.

The chain couples TRBV23-1 to TRBJ2-2, with TRBD1 matching over 7 bases. TRBV23-1 is annotated as an ORF whose role is uncertain. The CDR3 is 13 residues long. The ends lost 6 bases at V and 6 bases at J; junction bases unmatched: 4. CDR3 DNA: TGCGCCAGCAGAGACAGGGTGGCCGGGGAGCTGTTTTTT. Protein: CASRDRVAGELFF.

This clonotype was detected ten times or more. The rearrangement joins TRBV7-3 to TRBJ2-1, with TRBD2 identical over 10 bases. Germline CDR1 and CDR2: SGHTA and FQGTGA. The CDR3 runs to 14 residues. Trimming removed 5 bases from V and 9 bases from J; junction bases left unmatched: 7. This CDR3 reads CASSPSGGAVEQFF. The CDR3 DNA follows: TGTGCCAGCAGCCCAAGCGGGGGGGCGGTTGAGCAGTTCTTC.

This clonotype has just a few counts. The chain is built from TRBV9 and TRBJ1-4; no reliable D call. Trimming shortened V by 3 bases and J by 2 bases, and 5 bases separated the two germline ends. This CDR3 is 13 amino acids long. Germline CDR1 is SGDLS and CDR2 is YYNGEE. The CDR3, as DNA: TGTGCCAGCAGCGGAGGGACTAATGAAAAACTGTTTTTT. It is translated as CASSGGTNEKLFF. The entire variable domain, with the rest obtained from reference TRBV9 and TRBJ1-4, is as follows: DSGVTQTPKHLITATGQRVTLRCSPRSGDLSVYWYQQSLDQGLQFLIQYYNGEERAKGNILERFSAQQFPDLHSELNLSSLELGDSALYFCASSGGTNEKLFFGSGTQLSVL.

This clonotype was counted only a few times. This sequence joins TRBV2 and TRBJ2-3, with D possibly being TRBD1 (5 bases). Trimming left V 7 bases short and J 6 bases short, with 8 bases between. CDR1 SNHLY and CDR2 FYNNEI come from the germline V gene. CDR3 length: 11 residues. The CDR3 reads CASTRQDTQYF. The CDR3 nucleotides read TGTGCCAGCACCAGACAGGATACGCAGTATTTT. The full variable domain, in which reference TRBV2 and TRBJ2-3 provide the parts outside the CDR3, is EPEVTQTPSHQVTQMGQEVILRCVPISNHLYFYWYRQILGQKVEFLVSFYNNEISEKSEIFDDQFSVERPDGSNFTLKIRSTKLEDSAMYFCASTRQDTQYFGPGTRLTVL.

V is TRBV12-3 or TRBV12-4 and J is TRBJ2-3, with D unresolved. The CDR3 runs to 12 residues. Between the trimmed V and J ends, which lost 5 bases and 5 bases, there was a span of 8 bases. The CDR3 protein is CASSRIGDTQYF. The CDR3, as DNA: TGTGCCAGCAGTCGAATTGGAGATACGCAGTATTTT.

The chain recombines TRBV20-1 with TRBJ2-1; unclear D gene. With 5 bases removed from V and 10 bases from J, the gap between germline ends came to 15 bases. There are 12 residues in the CDR3. Germline V gene sequence: CDR1 DFQATT, CDR2 SNEGSKA (reference sequence). CDR3 region: CSAAPVRWEQFF. The CDR3 DNA sequence: TGCAGTGCTGCCCCGGTCAGATGGGAGCAGTTCTTC.

This clonotype was picked up a small number of times. This chain links TRBV6-6 with TRBJ2-3, with TRBD1 as a possible D gene (6 bases). Germline V gene sequence: CDR1 MNHNY, CDR2 SVGAGI (reference sequence). The V gene lost 8 bases and the J gene lost 3 bases, with 9 bases spanning the gap. The CDR3 sequence is 12 residues long. The CDR3 nucleotides read TGTGCCAGCTTGCAGGGGACAGATACGCAGTATTTT. Protein sequence: CASLQGTDTQYF.

In this sample, this clonotype turned up a few times. The chain combines TRBV19 with TRBJ2-5; D call uncertain. V lost 7 bases and J lost 1, with 19 bases in between. The CDR3 is made up of 16 amino acids. Per germline, CDR1 LNHDA and CDR2 SQIVND (reference sequence). CDR3: CASNSALGSLQETQYF. The DNA for the CDR3 is TGTGCCAGTAACAGCGCCCTAGGAAGCCTCCAAGAGACCCAGTACTTC.

This clonotype showed up just a few times. The chain links TRBV20-1 to TRBJ2-7, with D perhaps matching TRBD1 or TRBD2 (5 bases each). Germline values: CDR1 DFQATT, CDR2 SNEGSKA (reference sequence). The CDR3 spans 15 residues. Trimming removed 0 bases at V and 0 bases at J, with 12 bases between. The CDR3 DNA sequence: TGCAGTGCTAGAGATTACGGGGCCAGCTCCTACGAGCAGTACTTC. As protein: CSARDYGASSYEQYF.

In this sample, this clonotype turned up a few times. The V gene is TRBV12-3 or TRBV12-4, the J gene TRBJ1-5; 8 bases map to TRBD1. The CDR3 runs 15 residues. Trimming at V came to 5 bases and at J to 3 bases, leaving 6 bases not matched to a gene. The CDR3 reads CASSPGTGYNQPQHF. For the CDR3, the DNA is TGTGCCAGCAGTCCCGGGACAGGCTACAATCAGCCCCAGCATTTT.

This clonotype was found many times. This chain uses TRBV5-1 with TRBJ2-7; no reliable D call. The germline V gene has CDR1 SGHRS and CDR2 YFSETQ. This CDR3 spans 15 amino acids. Trimming shortened V by 0 bases and J by 2 bases, and 12 bases separated the two germline ends. DNA of the CDR3: TGCGCCAGCAGCTTGGTCGACAACTCCGCCTACGAGCAGTACTTC. Its protein product is CASSLVDNSAYEQYF.

With regard to this clonotype: Since the CDR3 does not end with the conserved phenylalanine or tryptophan, this likely comes from a read error. The V and J genes are TRBV20-1 and TRBJ2-1; 8 nucleotides align to TRBD1. V lost 5 bases and J lost 11; bases outside the gene matches: 5. The CDR3 spans 11 residues. CDR1 is DFQATT, CDR2 SNEGSKA, per germline (reference sequence). The CDR3 here is CSAGTGGQQFC. CDR3 bases: TGCAGTGCTGGTACAGGGGGTCAGCAGTTCTGC.

V gene TRBV6-1 combines with J gene TRBJ2-5; 7 bases match TRBD2. The CDR3 runs 13 residues. Per the germline V gene, CDR1 is MNHNS and CDR2 is SASEGT. Trimming at V came to 6 bases and at J to 8 bases, leaving 9 bases not matched to a gene. The CDR3 DNA is TGTGCCAGCAGCGGCGGTCAGCGGGGAACCCAGTACTTC. Its translation: CASSGGQRGTQYF.

This clonotype appeared a few times. The chain recombines TRBV15 with TRBJ2-5; the D gene is possibly TRBD1 (5 bases). This CDR3 is 15 amino acids long. Looked up from germline, CDR1 is LNHNV and CDR2 is YYDKDF (reference sequence). The germline V and J ends were trimmed by 0 bases and 6 bases, with 14 bases remaining between them. The CDR3 DNA sequence: TGTGCCACCAGCAGAGATCTGGGGCTTATCCAGACCCAGTACTTC. Its translation is CATSRDLGLIQTQYF.

In its sample, this clonotype was seen many times. The V call is TRBV5-1, the J call TRBJ2-5; 8 nucleotides match TRBD1. This CDR3 contains 15 residues. J gave up 5 bases and V 2 bases, and 8 bases lay outside the gene matches. Germline-derived CDR1 and CDR2 are SGHRS and YFSETQ. This chain's CDR3 is CASSLLTGEGETQYF. CDR3 coding DNA: TGCGCCAGCAGCTTACTGACAGGGGAAGGGGAGACCCAGTACTTC.